Listed below are T cell receptor beta chains from one sample, sequenced in a study of Ad26.COV2.S vaccination and SARS-CoV-2 variants. TCRdb keeps only in-frame clones here, not all; method: immunoSEQ multiplex PCR. Of 300,000 to 400,000 clones in the sample, around four fifths were seen once. Sample: peripheral blood, taken in a trial of Ad26.COV2.S vaccine versus placebo. The receptors were sampled from a person between 18 and 65 years old who received the Ad26.COV2.S COVID-19 vaccine or a placebo. The CDR3 runs from the conserved cysteine through the conserved F or W.

cdr3_length: 13; v_call: TRBV6-2/TRBV6-3; cdr3_aa: CASSYFGRTEAFF
cdr3_length: 16; v_call: TRBV18; cdr3_aa: CASSSPGQGVDYGYTF
cdr3_length: 15; v_call: TRBV5-6; cdr3_aa: CASSLQRGGSHEQYF
cdr3_length: 13; v_call: TRBV19; cdr3_aa: CASSRGPRVEAFF
cdr3_length: 14; v_call: TRBV2; cdr3_aa: CASRLTVNTGELFF
cdr3_length: 15; v_call: TRBV30; cdr3_aa: CAWSVRGAGANVLTF
cdr3_length: 16; v_call: TRBV3-1/TRBV3-2; cdr3_aa: CASSQDLGASTGELFF
cdr3_length: 15; v_call: TRBV28; cdr3_aa: CASRAAGTGVDGYTF
cdr3_length: 11; v_call: TRBV12-3/TRBV12-4; cdr3_aa: CASGRYYEQYF
cdr3_length: 17; v_call: TRBV5-4; cdr3_aa: CASSLGHQNRGPAGYTF
cdr3_length: 17; v_call: TRBV3-1/TRBV3-2; cdr3_aa: CASSQEMGAYGRETQYF
cdr3_length: 16; v_call: TRBV18; cdr3_aa: CASSAPSDASSYEQYF
cdr3_length: 14; v_call: TRBV19; cdr3_aa: CASSGRRVQETQYF
cdr3_length: 17; v_call: TRBV5-1; cdr3_aa: CASSLEPGRSGANVLTF
cdr3_length: 13; v_call: TRBV10-3; cdr3_aa: CAISGDRGETQYF
cdr3_length: 15; v_call: TRBV11-3; cdr3_aa: CASSLELTGGGEAFF
cdr3_length: 14; v_call: TRBV11-2; cdr3_aa: CASSLGAARERAFF
cdr3_length: 14; v_call: TRBV9; cdr3_aa: CASSVDNGPGELFF
cdr3_length: 14; v_call: TRBV5-1; cdr3_aa: CASSSTSGGYEQYF
cdr3_length: 15; v_call: TRBV11-2; cdr3_aa: CASSLRTGDLYGYTF
cdr3_length: 17; v_call: TRBV5-8; cdr3_aa: CASSTRRTGTSYNEQFF
cdr3_length: 15; v_call: TRBV29-1; cdr3_aa: CSVTLAGDSSYEQYF
cdr3_length: 16; v_call: TRBV30; cdr3_aa: CAWSVSPGFFQETQYF
cdr3_length: 14; v_call: TRBV7-9; cdr3_aa: CATNRGRSNQPQHF
cdr3_length: 13; v_call: TRBV12-3/TRBV12-4; cdr3_aa: CASSLVRGNTIYF
cdr3_length: 15; v_call: TRBV5-6; cdr3_aa: CASSRSWRSNYGYTF
cdr3_length: 13; v_call: TRBV5-6; cdr3_aa: CASSWGQGGEQYF
cdr3_length: 15; v_call: TRBV5-1; cdr3_aa: CASSPDGGPLWGYTF
cdr3_length: 12; v_call: TRBV19; cdr3_aa: CASSFSQSPLHF
cdr3_length: 15; v_call: TRBV5-4; cdr3_aa: CASSSRSSRQETQYF
cdr3_length: 15; v_call: TRBV7-2; cdr3_aa: CASSLVLGRILKAFF
cdr3_length: 13; v_call: TRBV7-6; cdr3_aa: CASSTGTGGEQYF
cdr3_length: 13; v_call: TRBV5-1; cdr3_aa: CASSPNPNYGYTF
cdr3_length: 13; v_call: TRBV7-2; cdr3_aa: CASSPGGWYEQYF
cdr3_length: 13; v_call: TRBV7-2; cdr3_aa: CASNHRGQDEQFF
cdr3_length: 19; v_call: TRBV5-6; cdr3_aa: CASSFFVLMTGDPSDTQYF
cdr3_length: 13; v_call: TRBV5-6; cdr3_aa: CASSLTGTDTQYF
cdr3_length: 14; v_call: TRBV27; cdr3_aa: CASSSGQGYQPQHF
cdr3_length: 17; v_call: TRBV5-1; cdr3_aa: CASSLPDSSGGDTEAFF
cdr3_length: 16; v_call: TRBV7-2; cdr3_aa: CASSLAKTGAEETQYF
cdr3_length: 14; v_call: TRBV19; cdr3_aa: CASSIAKGLSGYTF